The clone carrying this T cell receptor (beta chain) has only one observation. Its antigen is unidentified. Clones were read by immunoSEQ multiplex PCR, and TCRdb kept only the in-frame ones, dropping some. The table lists over 85,000 clones, roughly 89% of them singletons. The sample is drawn from a study of T cell responses to AZD1222 COVID-19 vaccine. Germline CDR1 is MNHEY and CDR2 is SMNVEV (reference sequence). The CDR3 consists of 17 residues. The V gene lost 6 bases and the J gene lost 4 bases, with 25 bases spanning the gap. Findings and caveats of the study: Only 5 to 7 AZD1222 recipients tested seropositive at baseline.

This sequence originates from an adult who received the AZD1222 COVID-19 vaccine. The sample consisted of peripheral blood, taken 28 days after the second AZD1222 dose. This rearrangement joins TRBV27 to TRBJ2-7; D might be TRBD1 or TRBD2, each matching 5 bases. CDR3 amino acids: CASRPFAGTRGAYEQYF. CDR3 bases: TGTGCCAGCAGACCCTTCGCCGGGACCCGAGGGGCATACGAGCAGTACTTC.